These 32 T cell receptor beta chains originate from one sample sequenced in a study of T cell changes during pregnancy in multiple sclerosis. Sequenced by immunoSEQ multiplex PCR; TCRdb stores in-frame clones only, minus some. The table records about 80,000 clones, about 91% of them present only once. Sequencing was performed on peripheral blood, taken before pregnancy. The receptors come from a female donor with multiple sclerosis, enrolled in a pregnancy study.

In DNA form, the CDR3 reads TGTGCCAGCAGCTTAGGCGATTTCAATGAGCAGTTCTTC. This codes for CASSLGDFNEQFF. This chain uses TRBV7-9 with TRBJ2-1; D is undetermined. The CDR3 loop spans 13 amino acids. The germline gives CDR1 SEHNR, CDR2 FQNEAQ (reference sequence). The V end was cut by 1 base, the J end by 6 bases, with 7 bases between.

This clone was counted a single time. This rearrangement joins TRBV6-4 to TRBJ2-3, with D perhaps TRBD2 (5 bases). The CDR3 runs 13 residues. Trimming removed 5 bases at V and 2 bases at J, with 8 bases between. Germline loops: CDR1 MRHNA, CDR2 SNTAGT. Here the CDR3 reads CASSRDHTDTQYF. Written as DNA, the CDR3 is TGTGCCAGCAGTCGGGATCACACAGATACGCAGTATTTT.

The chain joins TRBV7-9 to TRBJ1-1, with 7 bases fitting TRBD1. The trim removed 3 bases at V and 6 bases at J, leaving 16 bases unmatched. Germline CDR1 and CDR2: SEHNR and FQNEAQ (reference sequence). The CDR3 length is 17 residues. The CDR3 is CASSFPGQKGQGAEAFF. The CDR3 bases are TGTGCCAGCAGCTTTCCGGGACAGAAGGGCCAAGGAGCTGAAGCTTTCTTT. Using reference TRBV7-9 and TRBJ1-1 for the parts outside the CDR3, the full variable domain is DTGVSQNPRHKITKRGQNVTFRCDPISEHNRLYWYRQTLGQGPEFLTYFQNEAQLEKSRLLSDRFSAERPKGSFSTLEIQRTEQGDSAMYLCASSFPGQKGQGAEAFFGQGTRLTVV.

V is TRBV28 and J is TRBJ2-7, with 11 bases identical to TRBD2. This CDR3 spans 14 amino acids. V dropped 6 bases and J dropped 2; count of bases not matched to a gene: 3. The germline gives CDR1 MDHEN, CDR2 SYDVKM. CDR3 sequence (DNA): TGTGCCAGCAGAACGACTAGCGGGACCTACGAGCAGTACTTC. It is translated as CASRTTSGTYEQYF.

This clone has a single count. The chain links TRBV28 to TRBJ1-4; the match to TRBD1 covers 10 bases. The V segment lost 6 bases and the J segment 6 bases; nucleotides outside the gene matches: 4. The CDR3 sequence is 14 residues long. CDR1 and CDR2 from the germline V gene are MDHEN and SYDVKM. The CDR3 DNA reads TGTGCCAGCAGCACCGGGACAGGGGATGAAAAACTGTTTTTT. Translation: CASSTGTGDEKLFF.

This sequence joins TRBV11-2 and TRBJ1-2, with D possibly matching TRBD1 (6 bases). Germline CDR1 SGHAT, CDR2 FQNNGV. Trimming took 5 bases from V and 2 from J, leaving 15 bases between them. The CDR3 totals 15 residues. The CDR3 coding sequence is TGTGCCAGCAGCCCACCGGGACATTCCAACTATGGCTACACCTTC. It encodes CASSPPGHSNYGYTF.

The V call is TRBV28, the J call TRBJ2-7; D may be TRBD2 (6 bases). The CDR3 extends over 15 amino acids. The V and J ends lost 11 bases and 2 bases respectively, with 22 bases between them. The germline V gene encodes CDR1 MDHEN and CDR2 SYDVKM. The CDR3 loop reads CAPGLREAHPYEQYF. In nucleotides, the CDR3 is TGTGCCCCCGGGTTAAGGGAGGCCCATCCCTACGAGCAGTACTTC.

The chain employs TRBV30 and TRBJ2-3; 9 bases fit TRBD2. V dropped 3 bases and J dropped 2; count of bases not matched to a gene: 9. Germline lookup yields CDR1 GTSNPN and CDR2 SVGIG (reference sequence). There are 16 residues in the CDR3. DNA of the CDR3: TGTGCCTGGAGCGCGGGACTAGCCGGATACACAGATACGCAGTATTTT. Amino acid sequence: CAWSAGLAGYTDTQYF.

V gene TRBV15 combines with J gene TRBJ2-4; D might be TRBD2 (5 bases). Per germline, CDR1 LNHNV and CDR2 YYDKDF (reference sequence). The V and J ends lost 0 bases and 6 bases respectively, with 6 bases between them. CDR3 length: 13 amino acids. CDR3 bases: TGTGCCACCAGCAGAGAAGGACTAAACATTCAGTACTTC. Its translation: CATSREGLNIQYF.

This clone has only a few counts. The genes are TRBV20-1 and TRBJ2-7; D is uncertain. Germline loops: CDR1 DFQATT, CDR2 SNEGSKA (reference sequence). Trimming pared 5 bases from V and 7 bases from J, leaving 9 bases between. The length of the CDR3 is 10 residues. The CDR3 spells CSAGTREQYF. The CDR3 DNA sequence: TGCAGTGCTGGCACGCGGGAGCAGTACTTC.

CDR3 in amino acids: CASSLWDSGNEQFF. The CDR3 DNA sequence: TGTGCCAGCAGCTTATGGGACTCGGGAAATGAGCAGTTCTTC. The chain uses TRBV7-2 and TRBJ2-1; D is possibly TRBD2 (6 bases). The CDR3 loop spans 14 amino acids. CDR1 and CDR2 (germline): SGHTA, FQGNSA. Trimming left V 2 bases short and J 7 bases short, with 12 bases between.

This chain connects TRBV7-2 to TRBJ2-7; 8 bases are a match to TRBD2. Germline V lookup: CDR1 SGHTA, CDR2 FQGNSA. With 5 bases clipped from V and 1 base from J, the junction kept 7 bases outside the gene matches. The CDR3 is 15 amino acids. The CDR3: CASSLVAGNSYEQYF. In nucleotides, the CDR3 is TGTGCCAGCAGCCTGGTAGCGGGAAATTCCTACGAGCAGTACTTC.

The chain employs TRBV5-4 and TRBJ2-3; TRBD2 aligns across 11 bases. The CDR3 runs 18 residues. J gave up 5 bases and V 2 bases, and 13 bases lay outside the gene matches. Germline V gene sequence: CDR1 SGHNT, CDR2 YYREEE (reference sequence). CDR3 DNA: TGTGCCAGCAGCTTACCCTCAATAGCGGGAGGGATTAAAGATACGCAGTATTTT. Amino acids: CASSLPSIAGGIKDTQYF.

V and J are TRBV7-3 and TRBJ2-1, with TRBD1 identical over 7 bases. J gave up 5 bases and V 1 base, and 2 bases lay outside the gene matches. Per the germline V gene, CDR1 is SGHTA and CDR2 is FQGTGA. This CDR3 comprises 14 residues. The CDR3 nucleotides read TGTGCCAGCAGCTTAAACAGGGGAGACAATGAGCAGTTCTTC. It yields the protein CASSLNRGDNEQFF.

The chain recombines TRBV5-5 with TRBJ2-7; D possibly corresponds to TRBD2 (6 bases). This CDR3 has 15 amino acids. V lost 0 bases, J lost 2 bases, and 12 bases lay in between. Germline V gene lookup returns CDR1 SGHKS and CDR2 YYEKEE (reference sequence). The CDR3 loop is CASSLDGGGTYEQYF. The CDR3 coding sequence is TGTGCCAGCAGCTTGGACGGGGGAGGAACCTACGAGCAGTACTTC.

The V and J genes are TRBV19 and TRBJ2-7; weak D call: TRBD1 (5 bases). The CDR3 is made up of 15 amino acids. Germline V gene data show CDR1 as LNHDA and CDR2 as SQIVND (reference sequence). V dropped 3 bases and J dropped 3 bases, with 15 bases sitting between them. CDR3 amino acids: CASSMGSGPYYEQYF. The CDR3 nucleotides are TGTGCCAGTAGTATGGGGTCAGGGCCCTACTACGAGCAGTACTTC.

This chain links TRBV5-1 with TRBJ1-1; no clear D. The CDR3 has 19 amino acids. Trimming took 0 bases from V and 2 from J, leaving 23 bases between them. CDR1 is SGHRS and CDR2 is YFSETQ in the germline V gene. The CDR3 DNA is TGCGCCAGCAGCTTGGATTTGTGGTCAGGCAAAAAGATAAACACTGAAGCTTTCTTT. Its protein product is CASSLDLWSGKKINTEAFF.

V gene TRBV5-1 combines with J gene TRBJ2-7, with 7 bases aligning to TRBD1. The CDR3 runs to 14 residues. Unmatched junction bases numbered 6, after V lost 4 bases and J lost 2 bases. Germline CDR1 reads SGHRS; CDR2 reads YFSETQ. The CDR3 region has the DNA TGCGCCAGCAGCCCTCGGGGACAGACCTACGAGCAGTACTTC. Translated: CASSPRGQTYEQYF.

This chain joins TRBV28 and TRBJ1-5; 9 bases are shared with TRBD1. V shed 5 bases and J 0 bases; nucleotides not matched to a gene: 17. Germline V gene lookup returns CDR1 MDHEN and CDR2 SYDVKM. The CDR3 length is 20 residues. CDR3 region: CASSPTPGTGNFNSNQPQHF. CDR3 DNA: TGTGCCAGCAGTCCCACCCCCGGGACAGGGAACTTCAATAGCAATCAGCCCCAGCATTTT. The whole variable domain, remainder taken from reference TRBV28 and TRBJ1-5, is DVKVTQSSRYLVKRTGEKVFLECVQDMDHENMFWYRQDPGLGLRLIYFSYDVKMKEKGDIPEGYSVSREKKERFSLILESASTNQTSMYLCASSPTPGTGNFNSNQPQHFGDGTRLSIL.

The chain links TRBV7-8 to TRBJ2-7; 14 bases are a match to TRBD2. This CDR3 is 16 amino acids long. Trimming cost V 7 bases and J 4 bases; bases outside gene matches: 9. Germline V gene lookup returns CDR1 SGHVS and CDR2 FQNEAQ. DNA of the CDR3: TGTGCCAGCACCCGGGGACTAGCGGGAGACGGATACGAGCAGTACTTC. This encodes CASTRGLAGDGYEQYF.

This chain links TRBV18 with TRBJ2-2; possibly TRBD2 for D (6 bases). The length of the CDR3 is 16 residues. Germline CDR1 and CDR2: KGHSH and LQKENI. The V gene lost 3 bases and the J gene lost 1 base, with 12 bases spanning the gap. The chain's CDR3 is CASSPSQGGNTGELFF. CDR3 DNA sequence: TGTGCCAGCTCACCGTCCCAGGGAGGGAACACCGGGGAGCTGTTTTTT. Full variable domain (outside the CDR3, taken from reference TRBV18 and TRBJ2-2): NAGVMQNPRHLVRRRGQEARLRCSPMKGHSHVYWYRQLPEEGLKFMVYLQKENIIDESGMPKERFSAEFPKEGPSILRIQQVVRGDSAAYFCASSPSQGGNTGELFFGEGSRLTVL.

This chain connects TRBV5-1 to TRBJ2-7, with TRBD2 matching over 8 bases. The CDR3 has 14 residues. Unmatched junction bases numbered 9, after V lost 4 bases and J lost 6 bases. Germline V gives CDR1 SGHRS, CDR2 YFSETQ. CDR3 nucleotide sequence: TGCGCCAGCAGCATGAGGGTAGCGGGGTCCGAGCAGTACTTC. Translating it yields CASSMRVAGSEQYF.

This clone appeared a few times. For the CDR3, the DNA is TGTGCCAGCAGTACCCAGGGATTCACTGAAGCTTTCTTT. Its translation is CASSTQGFTEAFF. The chain links TRBV28 to TRBJ1-1, with a possible D match to TRBD1 (5 bases). Per germline, CDR1 MDHEN and CDR2 SYDVKM. The CDR3 is 13 residues long. V lost 5 bases to trimming and J lost 4 bases, with 11 bases between them.

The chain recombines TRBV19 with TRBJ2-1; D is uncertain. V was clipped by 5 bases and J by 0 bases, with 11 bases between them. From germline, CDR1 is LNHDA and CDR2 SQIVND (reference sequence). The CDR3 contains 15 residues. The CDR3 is CASSVLGSSYNEQFF. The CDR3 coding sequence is TGTGCCAGTAGTGTACTGGGCAGCTCCTACAATGAGCAGTTCTTC.

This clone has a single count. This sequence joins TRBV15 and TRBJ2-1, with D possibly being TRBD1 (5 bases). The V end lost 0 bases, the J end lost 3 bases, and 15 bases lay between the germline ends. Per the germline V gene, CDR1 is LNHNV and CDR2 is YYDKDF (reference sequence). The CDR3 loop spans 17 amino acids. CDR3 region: CATSRERYRTLYNEQFF. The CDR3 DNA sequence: TGTGCCACCAGCAGAGAGCGATACAGGACCCTCTACAATGAGCAGTTCTTC.

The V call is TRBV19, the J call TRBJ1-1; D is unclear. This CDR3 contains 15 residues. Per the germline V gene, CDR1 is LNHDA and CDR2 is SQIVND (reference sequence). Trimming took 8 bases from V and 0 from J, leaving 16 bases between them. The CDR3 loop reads CASLRGGAMNTEAFF. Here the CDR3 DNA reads TGTGCCAGTCTCCGGGGAGGAGCCATGAACACTGAAGCTTTCTTT.

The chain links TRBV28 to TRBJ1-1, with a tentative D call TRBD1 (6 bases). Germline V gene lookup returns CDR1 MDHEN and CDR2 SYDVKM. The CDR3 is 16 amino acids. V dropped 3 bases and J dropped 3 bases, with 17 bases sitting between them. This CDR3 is CASSFGGRGEDTEAFF. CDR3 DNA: TGTGCCAGCAGTTTCGGGGGGCGGGGAGAGGACACTGAAGCTTTCTTT.

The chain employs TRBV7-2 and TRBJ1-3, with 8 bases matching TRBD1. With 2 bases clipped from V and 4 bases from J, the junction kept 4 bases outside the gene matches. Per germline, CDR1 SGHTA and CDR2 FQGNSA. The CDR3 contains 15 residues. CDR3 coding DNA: TGTGCCAGCAGCTTATCAGGGGGCAACGGAAACACCATATATTTT. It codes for CASSLSGGNGNTIYF.

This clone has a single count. CDR3 DNA: TGTGCCAGCAGCGTGGGGGGTAACACTGAAGCTTTCTTT. Translated, it gives CASSVGGNTEAFF. The gene calls are TRBV13 and TRBJ1-1; D is perhaps TRBD1 (5 bases). In germline, CDR1 is PRHDT, CDR2 FYEKMQ (reference sequence). The CDR3 extends over 13 amino acids. Deletions cut 5 bases from V and 2 bases from J, with 9 bases between.

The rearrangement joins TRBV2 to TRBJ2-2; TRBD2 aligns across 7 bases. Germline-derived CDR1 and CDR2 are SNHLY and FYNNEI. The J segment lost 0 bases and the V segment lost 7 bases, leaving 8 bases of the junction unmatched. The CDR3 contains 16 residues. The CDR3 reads CASNRGLVTNTGELFF. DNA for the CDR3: TGTGCCAGCAACCGAGGACTAGTGACGAACACCGGGGAGCTGTTTTTT.

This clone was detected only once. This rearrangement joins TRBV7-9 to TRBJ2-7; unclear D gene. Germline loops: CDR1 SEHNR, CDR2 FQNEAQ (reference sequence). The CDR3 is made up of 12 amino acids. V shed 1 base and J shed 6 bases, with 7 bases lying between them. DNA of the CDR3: TGTGCCAGCAGCTTAGGAGGAGTCGAGCAGTACTTC. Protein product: CASSLGGVEQYF.

The CDR3 sequence: CASSLVGRGQPQHF. Here the CDR3 DNA reads TGTGCCAGCAGCTTAGTCGGTCGCGGTCAGCCCCAGCATTTT. The genes are TRBV7-6 and TRBJ1-5; D is uncertain. The CDR3 has 14 residues. Trimming removed 1 base at V and 6 bases at J, with 10 bases between. Germline lookup yields CDR1 SGHVS and CDR2 FNYEAQ.